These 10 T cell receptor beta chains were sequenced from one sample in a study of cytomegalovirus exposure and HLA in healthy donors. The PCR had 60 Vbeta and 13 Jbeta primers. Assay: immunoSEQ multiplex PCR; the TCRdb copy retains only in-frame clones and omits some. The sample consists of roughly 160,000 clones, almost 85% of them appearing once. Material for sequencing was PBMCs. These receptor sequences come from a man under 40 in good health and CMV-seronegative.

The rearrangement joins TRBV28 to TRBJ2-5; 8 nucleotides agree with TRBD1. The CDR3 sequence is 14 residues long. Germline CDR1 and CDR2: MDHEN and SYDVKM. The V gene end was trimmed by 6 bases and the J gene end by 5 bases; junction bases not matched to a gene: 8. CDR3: CASRPGGSRETQYF. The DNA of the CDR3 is TGTGCCAGCAGACCAGGGGGCTCACGGGAGACCCAGTACTTC.

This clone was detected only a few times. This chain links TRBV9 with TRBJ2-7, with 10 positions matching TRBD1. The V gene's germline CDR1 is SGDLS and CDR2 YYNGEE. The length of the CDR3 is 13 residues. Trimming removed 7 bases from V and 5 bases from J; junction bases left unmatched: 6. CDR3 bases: TGTGCCAGCGGGGACAGGGGAAGTCACGAGCAGTACTTC. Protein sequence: CASGDRGSHEQYF. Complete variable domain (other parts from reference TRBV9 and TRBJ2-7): DSGVTQTPKHLITATGQRVTLRCSPRSGDLSVYWYQQSLDQGLQFLIQYYNGEERAKGNILERFSAQQFPDLHSELNLSSLELGDSALYFCASGDRGSHEQYFGPGTRLTVT.

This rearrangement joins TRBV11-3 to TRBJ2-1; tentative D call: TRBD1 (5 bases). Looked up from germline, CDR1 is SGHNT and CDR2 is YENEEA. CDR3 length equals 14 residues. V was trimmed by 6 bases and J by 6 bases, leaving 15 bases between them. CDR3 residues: CASSLNQGGNEQFF. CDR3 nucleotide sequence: TGTGCCAGCAGTTTAAACCAGGGTGGCAATGAGCAGTTCTTC.

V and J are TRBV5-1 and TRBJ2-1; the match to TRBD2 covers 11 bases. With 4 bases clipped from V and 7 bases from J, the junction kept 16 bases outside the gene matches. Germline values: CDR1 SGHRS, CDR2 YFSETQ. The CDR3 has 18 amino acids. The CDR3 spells CASSAAMPLAGVRNEQFF. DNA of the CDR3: TGCGCCAGCAGCGCCGCCATGCCACTAGCGGGGGTGCGGAATGAGCAGTTCTTC.

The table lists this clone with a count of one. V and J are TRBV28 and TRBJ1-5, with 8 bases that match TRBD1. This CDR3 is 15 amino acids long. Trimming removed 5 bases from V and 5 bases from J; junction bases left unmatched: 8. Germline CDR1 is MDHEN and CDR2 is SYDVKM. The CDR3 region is CASSRTGRGDQPQHF. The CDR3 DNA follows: TGTGCCAGCAGTCGGACAGGGAGAGGGGATCAGCCCCAGCATTTT.

CDR3 region: CASRRLANSYEQYF. The CDR3, as DNA: TGTGCCAGCAGACGACTAGCGAACTCCTACGAGCAGTACTTC. This chain uses TRBV6-5 with TRBJ2-7, with 8 positions matching TRBD2. Germline values: CDR1 MNHEY, CDR2 SVGAGI. The CDR3 contains 14 residues. After removal of 6 bases from V and 0 bases from J, the junction contained 4 bases not matched to a gene.

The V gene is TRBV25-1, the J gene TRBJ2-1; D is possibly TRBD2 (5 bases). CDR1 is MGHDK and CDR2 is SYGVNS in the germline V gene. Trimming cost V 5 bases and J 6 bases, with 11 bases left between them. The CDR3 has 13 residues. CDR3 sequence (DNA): TGTGCCAGCAGTACGGGGATGGCCAATGAGCAGTTCTTC. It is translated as CASSTGMANEQFF.

This chain's CDR3 is CASSTPGQVAYEQYF. As DNA, the CDR3 is TGTGCCAGCAGCACCCCGGGACAGGTCGCCTACGAGCAGTACTTC. The J gene is TRBJ2-7, the V gene TRBV11-2; 8 nucleotides line up with TRBD1. Per the germline V gene, CDR1 is SGHAT and CDR2 is FQNNGV. After removal of 5 bases from V and 2 bases from J, the junction contained 8 bases not matched to a gene. There are 15 residues in the CDR3.

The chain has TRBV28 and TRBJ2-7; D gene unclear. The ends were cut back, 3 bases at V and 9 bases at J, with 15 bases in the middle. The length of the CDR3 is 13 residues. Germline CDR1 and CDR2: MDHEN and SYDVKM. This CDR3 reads CASSFPQLVGQYF. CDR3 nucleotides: TGTGCCAGCAGTTTCCCCCAATTAGTCGGGCAGTACTTC.

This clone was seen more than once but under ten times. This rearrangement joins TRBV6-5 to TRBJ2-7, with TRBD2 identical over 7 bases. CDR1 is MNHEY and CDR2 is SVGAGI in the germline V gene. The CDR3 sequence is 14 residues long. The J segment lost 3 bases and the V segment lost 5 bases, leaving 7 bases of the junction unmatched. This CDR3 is CASSKPAGDYEQYF. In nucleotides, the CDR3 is TGTGCCAGCAGTAAACCGGCGGGAGACTACGAGCAGTACTTC.